Sequencing of this T cell receptor beta chain was carried out in a study of T cells in localized non-small cell lung cancer. TCRdb's table, derived via immunoSEQ multiplex PCR, lists solely in-frame clones and lacks some. This sample has about 12,000 clones; around 83% occur once, and the top ten carry roughly 63%. Study-wide points: Uninvolved adjacent lung had higher T cell clonality than tumor and all other tissues. Of the top 100 tumor clones, median around 60 were in adjacent lung, approximately 30 among its top 100. Heterogeneity is still possible, as just one tumor region was sequenced. There was an association of higher blood T cell density with longer overall survival.

Trimming cost V 2 bases and J 2 bases; bases outside gene matches: 7. The CDR3 spans 16 residues. Germline V gene sequence: CDR1 KGHSY, CDR2 FQNENV. Comments on this clone: Antigen: not known.

This clonotype was obtained from a male donor at least 60 years old with stage III lung adenocarcinoma. The sample in question was peripheral blood, obtained before any cancer treatment. This chain uses TRBV16 with TRBJ2-7; TRBD2 matches 9 bases. CDR3 protein: CASSQSLAGGPYEQYF. CDR3 bases: TGTGCCAGCAGCCAAAGTCTGGCGGGAGGGCCCTACGAGCAGTACTTC.